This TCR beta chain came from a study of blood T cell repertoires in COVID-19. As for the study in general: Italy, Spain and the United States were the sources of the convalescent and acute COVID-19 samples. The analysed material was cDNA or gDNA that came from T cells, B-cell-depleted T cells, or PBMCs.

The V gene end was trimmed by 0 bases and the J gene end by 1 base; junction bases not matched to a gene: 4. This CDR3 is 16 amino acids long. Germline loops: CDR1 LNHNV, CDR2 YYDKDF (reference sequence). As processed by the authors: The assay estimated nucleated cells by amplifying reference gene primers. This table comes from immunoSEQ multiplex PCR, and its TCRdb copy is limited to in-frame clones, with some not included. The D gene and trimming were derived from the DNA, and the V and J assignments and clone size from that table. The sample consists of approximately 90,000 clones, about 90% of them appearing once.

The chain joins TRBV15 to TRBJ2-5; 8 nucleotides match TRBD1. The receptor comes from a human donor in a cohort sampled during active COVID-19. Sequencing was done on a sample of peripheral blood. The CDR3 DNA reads TGTGCCACCAGCAGAGATCGCACAGGGGGCCAAGAGACCCAGTACTTC. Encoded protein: CATSRDRTGGQETQYF.